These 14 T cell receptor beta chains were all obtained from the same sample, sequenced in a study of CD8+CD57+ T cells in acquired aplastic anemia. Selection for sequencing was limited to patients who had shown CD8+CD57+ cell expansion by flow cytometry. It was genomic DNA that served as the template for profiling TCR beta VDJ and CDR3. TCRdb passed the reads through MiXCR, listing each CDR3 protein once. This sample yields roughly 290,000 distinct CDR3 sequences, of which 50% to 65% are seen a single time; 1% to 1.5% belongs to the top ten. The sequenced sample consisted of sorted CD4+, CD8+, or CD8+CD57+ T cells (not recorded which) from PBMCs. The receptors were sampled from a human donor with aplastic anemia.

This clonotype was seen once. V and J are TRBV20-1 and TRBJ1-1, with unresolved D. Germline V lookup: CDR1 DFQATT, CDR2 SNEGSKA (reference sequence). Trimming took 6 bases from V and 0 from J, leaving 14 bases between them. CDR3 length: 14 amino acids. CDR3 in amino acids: CSASSQEMNTEAFF. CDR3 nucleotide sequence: TGCAGTGCCAGCAGCCAAGAGATGAACACTGAAGCTTTCTTT.

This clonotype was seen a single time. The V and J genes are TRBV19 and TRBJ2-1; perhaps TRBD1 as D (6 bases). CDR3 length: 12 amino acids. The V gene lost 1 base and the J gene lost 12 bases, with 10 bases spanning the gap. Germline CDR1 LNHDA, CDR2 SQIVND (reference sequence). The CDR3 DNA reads TGTGCCAGTAGTATAGGAGGGGGTGGGCAGTTCTTC. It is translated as CASSIGGGGQFF. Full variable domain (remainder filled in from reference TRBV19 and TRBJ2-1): DGGITQSPKYLFRKEGQNVTLSCEQNLNHDAMYWYRQDPGQGLRLIYYSQIVNDFQKGDIAEGYSVSREKKESFPLTVTSAQKNPTAFYLCASSIGGGGQFFGPGTRLTVL.

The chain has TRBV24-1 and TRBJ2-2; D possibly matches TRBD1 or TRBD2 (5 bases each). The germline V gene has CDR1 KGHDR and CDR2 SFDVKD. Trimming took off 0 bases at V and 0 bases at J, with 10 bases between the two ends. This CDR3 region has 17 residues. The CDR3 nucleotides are TGTGCCACCAGTGATTTGGGGGACCTCGCGAACACCGGGGAGCTGTTTTTT. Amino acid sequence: CATSDLGDLANTGELFF.

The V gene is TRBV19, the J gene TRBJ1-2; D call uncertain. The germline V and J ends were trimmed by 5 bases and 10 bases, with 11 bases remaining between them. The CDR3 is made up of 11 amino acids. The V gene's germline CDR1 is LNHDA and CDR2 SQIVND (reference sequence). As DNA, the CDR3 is TGTGCCAGTAGTGATACTGCCCTCTACACCTTC. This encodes CASSDTALYTF.

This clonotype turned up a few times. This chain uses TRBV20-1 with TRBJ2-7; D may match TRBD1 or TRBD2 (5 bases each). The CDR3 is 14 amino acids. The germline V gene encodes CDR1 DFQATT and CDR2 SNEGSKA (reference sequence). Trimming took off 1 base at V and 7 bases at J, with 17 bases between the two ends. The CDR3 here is CSARAPGTYREQYF. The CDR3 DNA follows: TGCAGTGCTAGAGCCCCAGGGACCTACCGGGAGCAGTACTTC.

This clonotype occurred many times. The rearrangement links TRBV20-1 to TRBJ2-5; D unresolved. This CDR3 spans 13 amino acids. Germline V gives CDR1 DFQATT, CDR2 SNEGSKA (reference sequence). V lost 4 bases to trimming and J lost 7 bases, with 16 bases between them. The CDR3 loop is CSATQDPLPTQYF. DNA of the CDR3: TGCAGTGCTACTCAGGACCCCCTTCCGACCCAGTACTTC.

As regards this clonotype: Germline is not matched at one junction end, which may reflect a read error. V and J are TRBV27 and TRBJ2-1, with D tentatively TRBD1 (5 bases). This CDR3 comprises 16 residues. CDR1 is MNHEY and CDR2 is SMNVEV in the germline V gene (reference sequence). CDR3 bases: TGTGCCAGCAGTAGACTCGCGCAGGGCTCCAACAATGAGCAGTTCTTC. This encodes CASSRLAQGSNNEQFF.

CDR3 nucleotide sequence: TGTGCCACCCTTCGGGGCCCGGACGAGCAGTACTTC. Translation gives CATLRGPDEQYF. V is TRBV2 and J is TRBJ2-7, with D perhaps assigned TRBD1 or TRBD2 (5 bases each). V shed 10 bases and J shed 5 bases, with 15 bases lying between them. The CDR3 length is 12 residues. Germline V gives CDR1 SNHLY, CDR2 FYNNEI.

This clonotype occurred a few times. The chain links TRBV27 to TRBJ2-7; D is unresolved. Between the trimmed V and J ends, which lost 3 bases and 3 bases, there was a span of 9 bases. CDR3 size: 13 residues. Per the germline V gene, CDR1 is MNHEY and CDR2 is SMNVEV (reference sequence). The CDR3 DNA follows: TGTGCCAGCAGTTTTAGGTCCGACTACGAGCAGTACTTC. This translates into CASSFRSDYEQYF.

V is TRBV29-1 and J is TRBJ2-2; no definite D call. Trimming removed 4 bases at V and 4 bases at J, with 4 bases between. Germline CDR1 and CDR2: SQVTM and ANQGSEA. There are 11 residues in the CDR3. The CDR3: CSVAITGELFF. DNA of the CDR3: TGCAGCGTTGCGATCACCGGGGAGCTGTTTTTT.

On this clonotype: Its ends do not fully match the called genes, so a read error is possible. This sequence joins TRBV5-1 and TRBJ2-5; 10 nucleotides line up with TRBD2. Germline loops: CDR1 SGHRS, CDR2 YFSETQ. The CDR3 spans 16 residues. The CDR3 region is CASSLAGGRWQETQYF. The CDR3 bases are TGTGCCAGCAGCTTAGCGGGAGGCCGTTGGCAAGAGACCCAGTACTTC.

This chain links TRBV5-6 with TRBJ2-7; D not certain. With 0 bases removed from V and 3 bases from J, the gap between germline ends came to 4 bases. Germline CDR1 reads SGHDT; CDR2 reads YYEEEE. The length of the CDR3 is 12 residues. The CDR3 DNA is TGTGCCAGCAGCTTGGCCAACTACGAGCAGTACTTC. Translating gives CASSLANYEQYF. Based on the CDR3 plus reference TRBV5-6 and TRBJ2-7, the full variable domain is DAGVTQSPTHLIKTRGQQVTLRCSPKSGHDTVSWYQQALGQGPQFIFQYYEEEERQRGNFPDRFSGHQFPNYSSELNVNALLLGDSALYLCASSLANYEQYFGPGTRLTVT.

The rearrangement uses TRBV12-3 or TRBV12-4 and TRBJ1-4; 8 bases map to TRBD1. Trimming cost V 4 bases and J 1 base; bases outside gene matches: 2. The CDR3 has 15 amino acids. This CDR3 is CASSSQGGTNEKLFF. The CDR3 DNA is TGTGCCAGCAGTTCACAGGGGGGAACTAATGAAAAACTGTTTTTT.

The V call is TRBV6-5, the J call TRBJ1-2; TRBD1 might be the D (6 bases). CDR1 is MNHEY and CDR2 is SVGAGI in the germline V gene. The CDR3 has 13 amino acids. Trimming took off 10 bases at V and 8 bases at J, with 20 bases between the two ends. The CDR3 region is CATRETGLGGYTF. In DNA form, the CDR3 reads TGTGCCACGAGGGAAACAGGGCTCGGGGGCTACACCTTC.